A single sample gave rise to the 4 T cell receptor beta chains below, sequenced in a study of blood T cell repertoires in COVID-19 (TCRdb year 2020). Libraries came from the immunoSEQ multiplex PCR assay. Held by TCRdb, this immuneACCESS table contains in-frame sequences only and omits some clones. Under half of the omission traces to an unresolved V gene where checked; the cause of the rest is unknown. The sample data list about 380,000 clones, and around 85% of these were observed just once. The ten largest make up under 4% of the sample. The sequencing input was peripheral blood. The receptor source for this set is a young woman with acute or convalescent COVID-19.

This sequence joins TRBV11-3 and TRBJ2-1; 12 bases map to TRBD2. This CDR3 has 15 residues. After removal of 3 bases from V and 10 bases from J, the junction contained 7 bases not matched to a gene. The germline CDR1 and CDR2 sequences are SGHNT and YENEEA. The CDR3 DNA sequence: TGTGCCAGCAGCTTCGGGCTAGCGGGAGGGGGGGAGCAGTTCTTC. It codes for CASSFGLAGGGEQFF.

This chain joins TRBV2 and TRBJ2-7; possible D gene TRBD2, 5 bases. Trimming shortened V by 4 bases and J by 7 bases, and 11 bases separated the two germline ends. Germline V gene lookup returns CDR1 SNHLY and CDR2 FYNNEI. The CDR3 is made up of 12 amino acids. CDR3 sequence reads: CASSGGSWEQYF. The CDR3 bases are TGTGCCAGCAGTGGAGGGTCCTGGGAGCAGTACTTC. Drawing the rest from reference TRBV2 and TRBJ2-7, the complete variable domain is EPEVTQTPSHQVTQMGQEVILRCVPISNHLYFYWYRQILGQKVEFLVSFYNNEISEKSEIFDDQFSVERPDGSNFTLKIRSTKLEDSAMYFCASSGGSWEQYFGPGTRLTVT.

This chain links TRBV18 with TRBJ2-5; 9 bases align to TRBD1. The CDR3 totals 14 residues. V lost 3 bases to trimming and J lost 5 bases; unmatched junction nucleotides: 4. Germline CDR1 is KGHSH and CDR2 is LQKENI. The CDR3 reads CASSPTGGSETQYF. For the CDR3, the DNA is TGTGCCAGCTCACCGACAGGGGGATCGGAGACCCAGTACTTC.

This clone occurred a few times. The rearrangement uses TRBV12-5 and TRBJ2-7, with TRBD2 matching 8 bases. Germline V gene sequence: CDR1 LGHNT, CDR2 FRNRAP. This CDR3 has 14 residues. Trimming removed 8 bases from V and 2 bases from J; junction bases left unmatched: 8. The CDR3 DNA reads TGTGCTAGTTGGCCGGGGGGGCCCCCCTACGAGCAGTACTTC. Amino acid sequence: CASWPGGPPYEQYF.